This T cell receptor (beta chain) comes out of a study of cytomegalovirus exposure and HLA in healthy donors. Study observations and caveats: The authors reported that TCR beta sequences could predict HLA-A and HLA-B alleles. These predictions were accurate for most subjects in the first cohort. Rarity characterized most TCR sequences, yet some public TCRs appeared in many donors. A later analysis showed that HLA-associated TCR beta chains had undergone more clonal expansion than equally common others. Available immune exposure information was restricted to CMV serostatus only.

Amplification used 60 Vbeta primers and 13 Jbeta primers. Profiled with immunoSEQ multiplex PCR; TCRdb holds only in-frame clones, not every one. The table shows 100,000 to 150,000 clones, with about 72% occurring only once. For this clone: Its specificity is unknown.

Germline V lookup: CDR1 SGHTS, CDR2 YDEGEE. The CDR3 is made up of 13 amino acids. With V trimmed by 4 bases and J by 3 bases, 2 bases remained unmatched. The source is a female donor in good health and CMV-seronegative. Sequenced: PBMCs. The chain carries TRBV5-8 and TRBJ2-5; 8 bases are shared with TRBD1. Written as DNA, the CDR3 is TGTGCCAGCAGCGTGGACAGGGAAGAGACCCAGTACTTC. Its protein is CASSVDREETQYF.